This passage covers 14 T cell receptor beta chains from one sample sequenced in a study of blood T cell repertoires in COVID-19. Assay: immunoSEQ multiplex PCR; the TCRdb copy retains only in-frame clones and omits some. This sample has 150,000 or so clones, with 80% to 95% found just once. The material sequenced was peripheral blood. The receptor source for this set is a woman in her sixties with COVID-19, enrolled during active disease.

The V and J genes are TRBV7-2 and TRBJ1-3, with D unclear. Germline V CDR1 and CDR2: SGHTA, FQGNSA. The CDR3 length is 12 residues. Trimming removed 5 bases from V and 8 bases from J, with 10 bases in between. CDR3 nucleotide sequence: TGTGCCAGCAGCCTGGAGGTATACACCATATATTTT. Its translation is CASSLEVYTIYF.

CDR3 nucleotides: TGTGCCAGCAGCTTAGGGCGAGCGGGGGGTCTCTACAATGAGCAGTTCTTC. Residues: CASSLGRAGGLYNEQFF. The chain combines TRBV7-8 with TRBJ2-1; 9 nucleotides agree with TRBD2. CDR1 SGHVS and CDR2 FQNEAQ come from the germline V gene. CDR3 length equals 17 residues. Unmatched junction bases numbered 7, after V lost 1 base and J lost 3 bases.

The CDR3 sequence: CASSIGTGGTNSPLHF. The CDR3 bases are TGTGCCAGTAGTATCGGGACAGGGGGGACTAATTCACCCCTCCACTTT. V and J are TRBV19 and TRBJ1-6, with 11 bases fitting TRBD1. The CDR3 extends over 16 amino acids. V trimming: 3 bases; J trimming: 6 bases; junction bases outside the gene matches: 4. Germline CDR1 is LNHDA and CDR2 is SQIVND (reference sequence).

Written as DNA, the CDR3 is TGTGCCAGCAGTTTCCTTGAGACCCAGTACTTC. Encoded protein: CASSFLETQYF. The chain is built from TRBV12-3 or TRBV12-4 and TRBJ2-5, with no clear D. The CDR3 loop spans 11 amino acids. V was cut by 3 bases and J by 5 bases, with 4 bases left in between.

V and J are TRBV19 and TRBJ1-6, with 9 positions matching TRBD1. After removal of 7 bases from V and 7 bases from J, the junction contained 8 bases not matched to a gene. This CDR3 spans 15 amino acids. Germline V lookup: CDR1 LNHDA, CDR2 SQIVND (reference sequence). The CDR3 DNA reads TGTGCCAGTACCGCCGGGACAGGGTCGAATTCACCCCTCCACTTT. Residues: CASTAGTGSNSPLHF.

The CDR3 DNA reads TGTGCCAGCAGCTCTCTCGGGGAGGGTCATTCACCCCTCCACTTT. Amino acids: CASSSLGEGHSPLHF. The chain uses TRBV9 and TRBJ1-6; D gene ambiguous. Trimming left V 4 bases short and J 8 bases short, with 16 bases between. The germline V gene has CDR1 SGDLS and CDR2 YYNGEE. The CDR3 has 15 amino acids.

The gene calls are TRBV4-3 and TRBJ1-6, with 10 bases lining up with TRBD1. This CDR3 region has 17 residues. The V segment lost 0 bases and the J segment 8 bases; nucleotides outside the gene matches: 7. CDR1 LGHNA and CDR2 YSLEER come from the germline V gene. CDR3 bases: TGCGCCAGCAGCCAAGAGTATTCGGGGACAGGGGATTCACCCCTCCACTTT. The encoded protein is CASSQEYSGTGDSPLHF.

J is TRBJ1-2 and V is TRBV27; possible D gene TRBD1, 6 bases. Germline CDR1 MNHEY, CDR2 SMNVEV (reference sequence). V dropped 5 bases and J dropped 5 bases, with 6 bases sitting between them. This CDR3 has 11 amino acids. CDR3 region: CASSQGYGYTF. The CDR3 DNA is TGTGCCAGCAGTCAGGGGTATGGCTACACCTTC.

V and J are TRBV2 and TRBJ2-3; D not resolved. The CDR3 consists of 14 residues. Between the trimmed V and J ends, which lost 8 bases and 0 bases, there was a span of 12 bases. Germline V gene data show CDR1 as SNHLY and CDR2 as FYNNEI. Written as DNA, the CDR3 is TGTGCCAGCTTGCAGGTAGTTAGCACAGATACGCAGTATTTT. Its protein is CASLQVVSTDTQYF.

The chain carries TRBV24-1 and TRBJ1-1, with 8 bases fitting TRBD1. The germline gives CDR1 KGHDR, CDR2 SFDVKD. Germline trimming cut 5 bases from V and 1 base from J; bases unmatched to any gene: 11. The CDR3 sequence is 17 residues long. This CDR3 reads CATSGTSRQGSNTEAFF. The DNA for the CDR3 is TGTGCCACCAGTGGAACCTCTAGACAGGGGTCGAACACTGAAGCTTTCTTT.

The chain joins TRBV2 to TRBJ2-3; 8 nucleotides line up with TRBD1. Losses at the gene ends were 10 bases for V and 4 bases for J; bases not matched to a gene: 1. This CDR3 is 11 amino acids long. Germline values: CDR1 SNHLY, CDR2 FYNNEI. The DNA for the CDR3 is TGTGCCACGACAGGGGCAGATACGCAGTATTTT. It translates to CATTGADTQYF.

J is TRBJ2-1 and V is TRBV7-3; 9 bases are a match to TRBD2. The CDR3 runs to 18 residues. The ends lost 5 bases at V and 0 bases at J; junction bases unmatched: 11. CDR1 and CDR2 from the germline V gene are SGHTA and FQGTGA. CDR3 amino acids: CASSRLKRGASSYNEQFF. The CDR3 nucleotides are TGTGCCAGCAGCCGACTCAAGCGGGGGGCCAGCTCCTACAATGAGCAGTTCTTC.

This clone appeared a single time. This sequence joins TRBV3-1 (or the pseudogene TRBV3-2) and TRBJ1-1, with 8 bases identical to TRBD1. Per germline, CDR1 LGHDT and CDR2 YNNKEL (reference sequence). There are 14 residues in the CDR3. V lost 4 bases and J lost 6; bases outside the gene matches: 7. CDR3 nucleotides: TGTGCCAGCAGCCGAGACAGGGGAAGGGCTGAAGCTTTCTTT. It yields the protein CASSRDRGRAEAFF.

This rearrangement joins TRBV5-1 to TRBJ2-1; TRBD1 is a possible D gene (5 bases). CDR1 is SGHRS, CDR2 YFSETQ, per germline. V lost 1 base to trimming and J lost 0 bases, with 8 bases between them. The length of the CDR3 is 15 residues. The CDR3 loop reads CASSLQGSSYNEQFF. The CDR3 coding sequence is TGCGCCAGCAGCTTGCAGGGAAGCTCCTACAATGAGCAGTTCTTC. The entire variable domain, with the rest obtained from reference TRBV5-1 and TRBJ2-1, is as follows: KAGVTQTPRYLIKTRGQQVTLSCSPISGHRSVSWYQQTPGQGLQFLFEYFSETQRNKGNFPGRFSGRQFSNSRSEMNVSTLELGDSALYLCASSLQGSSYNEQFFGPGTRLTVL.